The T cell receptor (beta chain) described here comes from a study of T cell changes during pregnancy in multiple sclerosis. The repertoire was sequenced with immunoSEQ multiplex PCR; TCRdb's copy has only in-frame clones and lacks some. Found here are around 47,000 clones, 90% to 97% of them singletons; the top ten hold about 0.92%. From germline, CDR1 is SNHLY and CDR2 FYNNEI. Losses at the gene ends were 5 bases for V and 7 bases for J; bases not matched to a gene: 7. CDR3 length: 15 amino acids. The V call is TRBV2, the J call TRBJ1-6; 8 bases match TRBD1. This receptor was taken from a female donor with multiple sclerosis, enrolled in a pregnancy study. Here the sequenced sample was peripheral blood, taken in the second trimester of pregnancy. The CDR3 DNA sequence: TGTGCCAGCAGTTCAACCCGACAGGGGAATTCACCCCTCCACTTT. Protein: CASSSTRQGNSPLHF.